The T cell receptor beta chain described here comes from a study of human T cells and chemical hapten exposure. Background on the study: Each patient's scalp received weekly diphenylcyclopropenone throughout the approximately 25-week study.

This clonotype was seen more than once but under ten times. This CDR3 contains 17 residues. V lost 2 bases, J lost 0 bases, and 11 bases stayed unmatched. Looked up from germline, CDR1 is DFQATT and CDR2 is SNEGSKA (reference sequence). Using its own MiXCR run on the RACE reads, TCRdb lists one record per CDR3 protein. The repertoire holds 99,000 or so distinct CDR3 sequences, less than 45% seen once, with more than 2.5% in the top ten. Time point meaning: patch test 3, about 24 weeks after DPC sensitization. Noted treatment: therapeutic diphenylcyclopropenone sensitization with weekly scalp DPC. Non-pregnant alopecia patients aged 18 to 70, suitable for DPC therapy.

The receptor's source is a middle-aged man with alopecia areata. Some clones in this sample may be carry-over from other donors' samples. The chain is built from TRBV20-1 and TRBJ2-3, with 7 bases lining up with TRBD2. The starting material was whole blood, obtained in connection with sensitization to the hapten diphenylcyclopropenone (DPC). This CDR3 reads CSARSTSASTSTDTQYF. In DNA, the CDR3 is TGCAGTGCTAGATCCACTAGCGCCAGCACTAGCACAGATACGCAGTATTTT.